The 27 T cell receptor beta chains below were found in one sample sequenced in a study of Ad26.COV2.S vaccination and SARS-CoV-2 variants. The table came from immunoSEQ multiplex PCR; TCRdb's copy has only in-frame clones and leaves some out. This sample carries about 320,000 clones, around four fifths of them seen once, and the ten largest clones take roughly 2%. Described treatment: roughly 18 received Ad26.COV2.S at low or high dose, single or two shots; several received placebo; per-sample allocation not given. The samples date from day 63 after the first vaccine or placebo injection. This sample comprised peripheral blood, obtained in a trial of Ad26.COV2.S vaccine versus placebo. These receptors all come from a person aged 18 to 65 who received the Ad26.COV2.S COVID-19 vaccine or a placebo.

This chain joins TRBV12-3 or TRBV12-4 and TRBJ1-2; no clear D gene. The CDR3 extends over 13 amino acids. Trimming took off 7 bases at V and 4 bases at J, with 13 bases between the two ends. The CDR3 sequence is CASTTTTGYGYTF. The CDR3 DNA sequence: TGTGCCAGCACCACCACCACGGGCTATGGCTACACCTTC.

The chain combines TRBV14 with TRBJ2-5; D gene ambiguous. Trimming took off 1 base at V and 5 bases at J, with 11 bases between the two ends. The CDR3 has 14 residues. CDR1 SGHDN and CDR2 FVKESK come from the germline V gene. The CDR3 reads CASSQVWMRETQYF. The CDR3 DNA sequence: TGTGCCAGCAGCCAAGTTTGGATGCGGGAGACCCAGTACTTC. Drawing the rest from reference TRBV14 and TRBJ2-5, the complete variable domain is EAGVTQFPSHSVIEKGQTVTLRCDPISGHDNLYWYRRVMGKEIKFLLHFVKESKQDESGMPNNRFLAERTGGTYSTLKVQPAELEDSGVYFCASSQVWMRETQYFGPGTRLLVL.

The chain links TRBV3-1 (or the pseudogene TRBV3-2) to TRBJ1-6; possible D gene TRBD1, 6 bases. Germline assignment: CDR1 LGHDT and CDR2 YNNKEL (reference sequence). The ends were cut back, 4 bases at V and 5 bases at J, with 15 bases in the middle. The CDR3 has 16 residues. The CDR3 region is CASSRADSRDNSPLHF. In nucleotides, the CDR3 is TGTGCCAGCAGCCGGGCGGACAGCCGTGATAATTCACCCCTCCACTTT.

J is TRBJ2-4 and V is TRBV5-4; D perhaps matches TRBD2 (5 bases). This CDR3 spans 17 amino acids. V lost 4 bases, J lost 1 base, and 18 bases lay in between. Germline lookup yields CDR1 SGHNT and CDR2 YYREEE (reference sequence). CDR3 nucleotides: TGTGCCAGCAGCCCACTAGAGCTGTTGCTGGCCAAAAACATTCAGTACTTC. Its protein is CASSPLELLLAKNIQYF.

This clone was recorded only once. The V gene is TRBV28, the J gene TRBJ2-2; tentative D call: TRBD2 (6 bases). The CDR3 has 15 residues. V dropped 3 bases and J dropped 0 bases, with 8 bases sitting between them. Looked up from germline, CDR1 is MDHEN and CDR2 is SYDVKM. The CDR3 here is CASSLASANTGELFF. DNA for the CDR3: TGTGCCAGCAGTTTGGCTAGCGCGAACACCGGGGAGCTGTTTTTT.

This chain joins TRBV5-4 and TRBJ2-3; D is undetermined. Germline CDR1 is SGHNT and CDR2 is YYREEE (reference sequence). The CDR3 extends over 15 amino acids. Deletions cut 0 bases from V and 2 bases from J, with 10 bases between. CDR3 sequence reads: CASSLGETDTDTQYF. Here the CDR3 DNA reads TGTGCCAGCAGCTTGGGGGAAACGGACACAGATACGCAGTATTTT.

This sequence joins TRBV10-1 and TRBJ2-5; 10 nucleotides agree with TRBD2. Trimming removed 8 bases from V and 3 bases from J; junction bases left unmatched: 9. Germline CDR1 is WNHNN and CDR2 is SYGVQD (reference sequence). This CDR3 contains 15 residues. The CDR3 protein is CASYWSGGVEETQYF. The CDR3 bases are TGCGCCAGCTACTGGAGCGGGGGGGTTGAAGAGACCCAGTACTTC.

The chain uses TRBV7-8 and TRBJ1-1; the D is unclear. The V gene's germline CDR1 is SGHVS and CDR2 FQNEAQ. This CDR3 spans 13 amino acids. Trimming took 5 bases from V and 1 from J, leaving 8 bases between them. This CDR3 reads CASSRAGNTEAFF. The CDR3 bases are TGTGCCAGCAGCCGCGCAGGGAACACTGAAGCTTTCTTT. Full variable domain (outside the CDR3, taken from reference TRBV7-8 and TRBJ1-1): GAGVSQSPRYKVAKRGQDVALRCDPISGHVSLFWYQQALGQGPEFLTYFQNEAQLDKSGLPSDRFFAERPEGSVSTLKIQRTQQEDSAVYLCASSRAGNTEAFFGQGTRLTVV.

A word on this clone: Other DNA sequences from this sample encode an identical CDR3 as well. V and J are TRBV7-9 and TRBJ1-1, with 8 bases that match TRBD1. J lost 4 bases, V lost 5 bases, and 3 bases had no gene match. Germline assignment: CDR1 SEHNR and CDR2 FQNEAQ (reference sequence). The CDR3 length is 13 residues. The CDR3 DNA is TGTGCCAGCAGCCCACAGGGGGGCACTGAAGCTTTCTTT. It codes for CASSPQGGTEAFF.

This chain joins TRBV27 and TRBJ1-4; possible D gene TRBD1, 5 bases. The CDR3 has 14 residues. V dropped 8 bases and J dropped 8 bases, with 18 bases sitting between them. The V gene's germline CDR1 is MNHEY and CDR2 SMNVEV (reference sequence). The DNA for the CDR3 is TGTGCCAGCCACAGACGAGGGGCAGGGGAAAAACTGTTTTTT. It encodes CASHRRGAGEKLFF.

The rearrangement joins TRBV5-1 to TRBJ1-2, with D maybe TRBD1 (5 bases). This CDR3 contains 13 residues. With 4 bases removed from V and 7 bases from J, the gap between germline ends came to 14 bases. Germline V gene data show CDR1 as SGHRS and CDR2 as YFSETQ. CDR3 sequence (DNA): TGCGCCAGCAGCCCCGACAGAGTCGGTGGCTACACCTTC. Its translation is CASSPDRVGGYTF.

The chain uses TRBV19 and TRBJ2-6; tentatively, D is TRBD1 or TRBD2 (5 bases each). The CDR3 loop spans 18 amino acids. Germline values: CDR1 LNHDA, CDR2 SQIVND (reference sequence). Trimming removed 5 bases at V and 3 bases at J, with 20 bases between. The CDR3 here is CASSPAYGTGRGANVLTF. The CDR3 nucleotides are TGTGCCAGTAGTCCAGCCTATGGGACCGGCCGTGGGGCCAACGTCCTGACTTTC.

The chain couples TRBV25-1 to TRBJ2-5; D is undetermined. The CDR3 runs 13 residues. Per the germline V gene, CDR1 is MGHDK and CDR2 is SYGVNS. Trimming stripped 0 bases from V and 6 bases from J, with 8 bases between. CDR3 amino acids: CASSEYGLKTQYF. The CDR3 bases are TGTGCCAGCAGTGAATATGGTTTGAAGACCCAGTACTTC.

The rearrangement joins TRBV29-1 to TRBJ2-7; D is tentatively TRBD1 or TRBD2 (5 bases each). This CDR3 spans 12 amino acids. The germline V and J ends were trimmed by 7 bases and 6 bases, with 16 bases remaining between them. Germline assignment: CDR1 SQVTM and CDR2 ANQGSEA. CDR3 sequence reads: CSGGDRGTEQYF. CDR3 sequence (DNA): TGCAGCGGTGGGGACCGCGGTACCGAGCAGTACTTC.

The CDR3 sequence is CASSGYDGYTF. As DNA, the CDR3 is TGCGCCAGCAGCGGATACGATGGCTACACCTTC. The chain is built from TRBV4-1 and TRBJ1-2; D is uncertain. There are 11 residues in the CDR3. Trimming cost V 5 bases and J 6 bases, with 7 bases left between them. Looked up from germline, CDR1 is MGHRA and CDR2 is YSYEKL.

The V and J genes are TRBV28 and TRBJ1-1; D is undetermined. Germline V lookup: CDR1 MDHEN, CDR2 SYDVKM. CDR3 length equals 15 residues. Trimming took 2 bases from V and 1 from J, leaving 11 bases between them. In DNA form, the CDR3 reads TGTGCCAGCAGTTTACGGAGCCGCGAGAACACTGAAGCTTTCTTT. Translated, it gives CASSLRSRENTEAFF.

This chain links TRBV28 with TRBJ1-1; D possibly corresponds to TRBD1 (5 bases). Germline CDR1 and CDR2: MDHEN and SYDVKM. Between the trimmed V and J ends, which lost 2 bases and 3 bases, there was a span of 10 bases. The CDR3 extends over 14 amino acids. The DNA for the CDR3 is TGTGCCAGCAGTTTAGGGACCGTCTACACTGAAGCTTTCTTT. Residues: CASSLGTVYTEAFF.

The V and J genes are TRBV5-6 and TRBJ2-6, with TRBD1 identical over 9 bases. The trim removed 2 bases at V and 2 bases at J, leaving 5 bases unmatched. Germline V gene data show CDR1 as SGHDT and CDR2 as YYEEEE. The CDR3 extends over 17 amino acids. CDR3 loop: CASSFRTGATGANVLTF. CDR3 nucleotides: TGTGCCAGCAGCTTTAGGACAGGGGCAACTGGGGCCAACGTCCTGACTTTC.

The rearrangement uses TRBV5-4 and TRBJ2-2, with 7 bases aligning to TRBD1. This CDR3 region has 18 residues. Germline CDR1 is SGHNT and CDR2 is YYREEE (reference sequence). The V and J ends lost 4 bases and 4 bases, in that order; junction bases with no gene match: 16. CDR3 nucleotide sequence: TGTGCCAGCAGCACGGGAAAACAGGGGCGGCAGCTCACCGGGGAGCTGTTTTTT. Translated: CASSTGKQGRQLTGELFF.

The J gene is TRBJ2-5, the V gene TRBV19, with a possible D match to TRBD1 (6 bases). CDR3 length equals 14 residues. The V gene lost 1 base and the J gene lost 5 bases, with 11 bases spanning the gap. Germline lookup yields CDR1 LNHDA and CDR2 SQIVND (reference sequence). The CDR3 bases are TGTGCCAGTAGTATAGTGGGGGCCGGGGAGACCCAGTACTTC. This translates into CASSIVGAGETQYF.

V gene TRBV6-5 combines with J gene TRBJ2-7; TRBD2 aligns across 9 bases. The length of the CDR3 is 11 residues. Germline-derived CDR1 and CDR2 are MNHEY and SVGAGI. The V gene end was trimmed by 5 bases and the J gene end by 12 bases; junction bases not matched to a gene: 5. CDR3 region: CASSRPSGVYF. CDR3 DNA: TGTGCCAGCAGTAGACCTAGCGGGGTGTACTTC.

The V call is TRBV6-5, the J call TRBJ2-7; D uncertain. V was clipped by 1 base and J by 6 bases, with 13 bases between them. Germline CDR1 and CDR2: MNHEY and SVGAGI. CDR3 length equals 14 residues. The CDR3 region is CASSYYGPRGEQYF. The CDR3 DNA is TGTGCCAGCAGTTACTACGGGCCCCGAGGCGAGCAGTACTTC.

The chain has TRBV9 and TRBJ1-3; D is perhaps TRBD1 (5 bases). The CDR3 runs 19 residues. Per germline, CDR1 SGDLS and CDR2 YYNGEE. V was shortened by 0 bases and J by 4 bases, with 23 bases between the two germline ends. The chain's CDR3 is CASSVAAMGQGTFGNTIYF. In DNA, the CDR3 is TGTGCCAGCAGCGTAGCTGCCATGGGTCAGGGCACTTTCGGAAACACCATATATTTT. Together with reference TRBV9 and TRBJ1-3, the CDR3 gives the full variable domain: DSGVTQTPKHLITATGQRVTLRCSPRSGDLSVYWYQQSLDQGLQFLIQYYNGEERAKGNILERFSAQQFPDLHSELNLSSLELGDSALYFCASSVAAMGQGTFGNTIYFGEGSWLTVV.

The chain joins TRBV6-5 to TRBJ2-7; maybe TRBD1 (6 bases). The CDR3 totals 15 residues. CDR1 and CDR2 (germline): MNHEY, SVGAGI. V was pared by 0 bases and J by 2 bases, with 11 bases between. The CDR3: CASSYSRDITYEQYF. The CDR3 DNA reads as TGTGCCAGCAGTTACTCGAGGGACATTACCTACGAGCAGTACTTC.

This clone was observed a few times. V is TRBV28 and J is TRBJ1-3, with D tentatively TRBD1 (6 bases). The germline V and J ends were trimmed by 1 base and 10 bases, with 20 bases remaining between them. Germline lookup yields CDR1 MDHEN and CDR2 SYDVKM. The CDR3 spans 16 residues. The CDR3 is CASSLFRGRRIETIYF. The CDR3 bases are TGTGCCAGCAGTTTATTCCGGGGGCGCCGGATCGAAACCATATATTTT.

This clone was detected once. This chain connects TRBV10-3 to TRBJ2-2; possibly TRBD2 for D (6 bases). Germline V gene data show CDR1 as ENHRY and CDR2 as SYGVKD. The CDR3 loop spans 17 amino acids. Trimming took 0 bases from V and 5 from J, leaving 16 bases between them. CDR3 sequence: CAISESGLAISTGELFF. The DNA for the CDR3 is TGTGCCATCAGTGAGTCCGGGCTAGCGATATCGACCGGGGAGCTGTTTTTT.

This chain uses TRBV5-8 with TRBJ2-7; TRBD1 might be the D (7 bases). This CDR3 is 15 amino acids long. In germline, CDR1 is SGHTS, CDR2 YDEGEE. V was clipped by 2 bases and J by 6 bases, with 18 bases between them. The CDR3 DNA reads TGTGCCAGCAGCTTCTTTCAGGGGGGCTTGGCCGAGCAGTACTTC. It encodes CASSFFQGGLAEQYF.